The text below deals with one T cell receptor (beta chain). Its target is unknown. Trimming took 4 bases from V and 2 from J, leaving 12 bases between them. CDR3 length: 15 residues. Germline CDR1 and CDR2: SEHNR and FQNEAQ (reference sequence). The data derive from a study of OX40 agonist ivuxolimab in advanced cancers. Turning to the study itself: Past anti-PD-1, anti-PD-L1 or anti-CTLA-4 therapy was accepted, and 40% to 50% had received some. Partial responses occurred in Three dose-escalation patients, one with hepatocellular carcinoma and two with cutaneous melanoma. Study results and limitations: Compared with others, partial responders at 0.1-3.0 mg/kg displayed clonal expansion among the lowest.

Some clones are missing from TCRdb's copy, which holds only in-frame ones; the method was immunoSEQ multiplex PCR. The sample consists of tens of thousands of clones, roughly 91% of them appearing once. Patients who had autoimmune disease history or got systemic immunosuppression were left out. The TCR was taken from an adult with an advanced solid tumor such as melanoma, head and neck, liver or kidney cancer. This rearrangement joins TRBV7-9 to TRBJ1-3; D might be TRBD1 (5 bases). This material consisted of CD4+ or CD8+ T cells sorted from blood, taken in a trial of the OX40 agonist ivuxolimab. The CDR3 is CASSSRGSTGNTIYF. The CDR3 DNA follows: TGTGCCAGCAGCTCCCGGGGCAGTACTGGAAACACCATATATTTT. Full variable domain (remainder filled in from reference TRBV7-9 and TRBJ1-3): DTGVSQNPRHKITKRGQNVTFRCDPISEHNRLYWYRQTLGQGPEFLTYFQNEAQLEKSRLLSDRFSAERPKGSFSTLEIQRTEQGDSAMYLCASSSRGSTGNTIYFGEGSWLTVV.